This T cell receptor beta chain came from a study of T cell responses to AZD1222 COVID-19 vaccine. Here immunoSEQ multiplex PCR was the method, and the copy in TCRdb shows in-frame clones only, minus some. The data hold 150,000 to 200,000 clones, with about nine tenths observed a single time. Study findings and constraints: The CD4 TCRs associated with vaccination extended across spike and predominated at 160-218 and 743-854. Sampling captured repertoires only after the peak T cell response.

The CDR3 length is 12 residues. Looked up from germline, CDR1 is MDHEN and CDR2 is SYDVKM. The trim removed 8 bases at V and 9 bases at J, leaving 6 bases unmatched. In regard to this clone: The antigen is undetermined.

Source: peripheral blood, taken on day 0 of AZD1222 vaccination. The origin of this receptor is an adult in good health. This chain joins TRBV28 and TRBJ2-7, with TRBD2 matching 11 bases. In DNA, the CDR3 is TGTGCCAGCGGGGGACTAGCGGACATGCAGTACTTC. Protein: CASGGLADMQYF.